Shown below are 20 T cell receptor beta chains from a single sample sequenced in a study of identical twins. TCRdb used MiXCR to reprocess the 5' RACE reads, holding one entry per CDR3 protein. The sample holds about 470,000 distinct CDR3 sequences, 20% to 30% seen once. The same sample was also studied in work on T cells expressing NK-cell markers.

What was sequenced was CD4+ T cells sorted from blood. The origin of the receptors is a woman between 18 and 30 years old in good health.

The rearrangement uses TRBV27 and TRBJ2-1, with 13 bases fitting TRBD2. The V segment lost 4 bases and the J segment 7 bases; nucleotides outside the gene matches: 7. The germline CDR1 and CDR2 sequences are MNHEY and SMNVEV (reference sequence). This CDR3 region has 16 residues. This CDR3 is CASSSLLAGGLNEQFF. CDR3 coding DNA: TGTGCCAGCAGTTCCCTACTAGCGGGAGGGCTGAATGAGCAGTTCTTC.

At least ten counts were recorded for this clonotype. This chain connects TRBV7-9 to TRBJ1-1, with 8 bases aligning to TRBD1. V trimming: 4 bases; J trimming: 3 bases; junction bases outside the gene matches: 1. The CDR3 totals 13 residues. The germline V gene has CDR1 SEHNR and CDR2 FQNEAQ (reference sequence). CDR3 DNA sequence: TGTGCCAGCAGCTCACAGGGGGACACTGAAGCTTTCTTT. Translating it yields CASSSQGDTEAFF.

This clonotype was counted a few times. The chain recombines TRBV5-1 with TRBJ1-1; a weak D match, TRBD1 (5 bases). CDR3 size: 14 residues. CDR1 and CDR2 (germline): SGHRS, YFSETQ. Trimming cost V 2 bases and J 3 bases, with 11 bases left between them. This CDR3 reads CASSFGGSDTEAFF. CDR3 bases: TGCGCCAGCAGCTTTGGGGGGAGTGACACTGAAGCTTTCTTT.

This clonotype was seen a few times. The gene calls are TRBV20-1 and TRBJ1-1; 7 bases match TRBD1. This CDR3 spans 14 amino acids. V lost 6 bases and J lost 0; bases outside the gene matches: 7. Germline V gene sequence: CDR1 DFQATT, CDR2 SNEGSKA (reference sequence). CDR3 region: CSALFGTVNTEAFF. CDR3 nucleotide sequence: TGCAGTGCCCTCTTCGGGACAGTGAACACTGAAGCTTTCTTT.

This clonotype was seen only a few times. The chain employs TRBV4-3 and TRBJ2-1, with 7 bases fitting TRBD1. V gave up 1 base and J gave up 0 bases; unmatched junction bases: 6. From germline, CDR1 is LGHNA and CDR2 YSLEER. This CDR3 comprises 17 residues. The CDR3 spells CASSQAPAGGSYNEQFF. The CDR3 DNA is TGCGCCAGCAGCCAAGCCCCCGCAGGGGGCTCCTACAATGAGCAGTTCTTC.

The chain links TRBV12-5 to TRBJ2-3; D ambiguous. V lost 10 bases and J 0 bases, leaving 11 bases between the germline ends. The germline V gene encodes CDR1 LGHNT and CDR2 FRNRAP. CDR3 length: 13 residues. The CDR3 DNA reads as TGTGCTAACCGCCCGGACAGCACAGATACGCAGTATTTT. Translation gives CANRPDSTDTQYF.

This clonotype was counted a few times. The chain recombines TRBV7-9 with TRBJ2-3, with a possible D match to TRBD2 (6 bases). This CDR3 region has 15 residues. Germline V gives CDR1 SEHNR, CDR2 FQNEAQ (reference sequence). Trimming took off 3 bases at V and 2 bases at J, with 12 bases between the two ends. Written as DNA, the CDR3 is TGTGCCAGCAGCTTCGGGCTAGCGCACACAGATACGCAGTATTTT. Its translation is CASSFGLAHTDTQYF.

The V call is TRBV7-2, the J call TRBJ2-7; 7 bases line up with TRBD1. V dropped 2 bases and J dropped 10; count of bases not matched to a gene: 11. The CDR3 covers 14 residues. Germline assignment: CDR1 SGHTA and CDR2 FQGNSA. The CDR3 sequence: CASSLNGGTDRQYF. Written as DNA, the CDR3 is TGTGCCAGCAGCTTAAATGGTGGGACAGACCGTCAGTACTTC.

In this sample, this clonotype turned up a few times. J is TRBJ2-7 and V is TRBV10-3; possibly TRBD1 for D (5 bases). Per germline, CDR1 ENHRY and CDR2 SYGVKD. The CDR3 extends over 14 amino acids. The V end lost 3 bases, the J end lost 3 bases, and 12 bases lay between the germline ends. This chain's CDR3 is CAISDRQGNYEQYF. DNA for the CDR3: TGTGCCATCAGTGATCGGCAGGGTAACTACGAGCAGTACTTC.

This chain uses TRBV21-1 with TRBJ2-5; the D call in the table, TRBD1, was not verified against the DNA. TRBV21-1 has pseudogene status. The CDR3 runs 15 residues. The CDR3 DNA is TGTGCCAGCAGGGTTCCCTGGACAGGGAAAGAGACCCAGTACTTC. It is translated as CASRVPWTGKETQYF.

On this clonotype: An end of the junction differs from the germline gene, which may be a read error. The chain carries TRBV18 and TRBJ2-3; no definite D call. The CDR3 spans 14 residues. CDR1 is KGHSH, CDR2 LQKENI, per germline. DNA of the CDR3: TGTGCCAGCTTACCAGATCGTACTATAAGTACGCAGTATTTT. Translating it yields CASLPDRTISTQYF.

The V gene is TRBV6-6, the J gene TRBJ2-5, with D possibly TRBD1 on 6 matching bases. Germline V gives CDR1 MNHNY, CDR2 SVGAGI (reference sequence). Trimming left V 3 bases short and J 11 bases short, with 10 bases between. The CDR3 extends over 11 amino acids. The CDR3 nucleotides read TGTGCCAGCAGTTATAAACAGGGACAGTACTTC. Protein sequence: CASSYKQGQYF.

This chain links TRBV20-1 with TRBJ2-1; D is uncertain. V was cut by 4 bases and J by 7 bases, with 8 bases left in between. The germline V gene has CDR1 DFQATT and CDR2 SNEGSKA (reference sequence). CDR3 length: 11 residues. CDR3 region: CSAMYGNEQFF. The CDR3 DNA reads TGCAGTGCTATGTATGGGAATGAGCAGTTCTTC.

This clonotype was detected only a few times. The chain is built from TRBV3-1 and TRBJ1-4; D remains ambiguous. Germline CDR1 reads LGHDT; CDR2 reads YNNKEL (reference sequence). V was shortened by 4 bases and J by 4 bases, with 10 bases between the two germline ends. This CDR3 is 14 amino acids long. For the CDR3, the DNA is TGTGCCAGCAGCCCCCGGACGGTTAATGAAAAACTGTTTTTT. It is translated as CASSPRTVNEKLFF.

The chain links TRBV10-3 to TRBJ1-1; 9 bases agree with TRBD1. The CDR3 extends over 14 amino acids. CDR1 and CDR2 from the germline V gene are ENHRY and SYGVKD. The J segment lost 3 bases and the V segment lost 6 bases, leaving 5 bases of the junction unmatched. The CDR3 loop reads CAIRGTGSDTEAFF. CDR3 nucleotides: TGTGCCATCAGGGGGACAGGGTCTGACACTGAAGCTTTCTTT.

This chain uses TRBV7-9 with TRBJ2-3; D is unresolved. V was pared by 1 base and J by 7 bases, with 3 bases between. The CDR3 extends over 11 amino acids. Germline-derived CDR1 and CDR2 are SEHNR and FQNEAQ (reference sequence). The CDR3 spells CASSLVNTQYF. In DNA, the CDR3 is TGTGCCAGCAGCTTAGTTAATACGCAGTATTTT.

This clonotype occurred a few times. V gene TRBV3-1 combines with J gene TRBJ2-4; tentatively, D is TRBD1 (6 bases). Trimming cost V 3 bases and J 11 bases, with 23 bases left between them. CDR1 and CDR2 (germline): LGHDT, YNNKEL (reference sequence). The CDR3 extends over 16 amino acids. The CDR3 sequence: CASSHTLGTVKGVQYF. CDR3 sequence (DNA): TGTGCCAGCAGCCATACCCTTGGGACGGTCAAGGGGGTTCAGTACTTC.

The gene calls are TRBV7-2 and TRBJ2-1, with 13 bases matching TRBD2. This CDR3 contains 17 residues. Germline V gene lookup returns CDR1 SGHTA and CDR2 FQGNSA. After removal of 2 bases from V and 6 bases from J, the junction contained 7 bases not matched to a gene. Here the CDR3 reads CASSLRTSGSLGNEQFF. As DNA, the CDR3 is TGTGCCAGCAGCTTAAGGACTAGCGGGAGTCTAGGCAATGAGCAGTTCTTC. The full variable domain, completed using reference TRBV7-2 and TRBJ2-1, is GAGVSQSPSNKVTEKGKDVELRCDPISGHTALYWYRQSLGQGLEFLIYFQGNSAPDKSGLPSDRFSAERTGGSVSTLTIQRTQQEDSAVYLCASSLRTSGSLGNEQFFGPGTRLTVL.

This sequence joins TRBV20-1 and TRBJ2-1, with 10 bases identical to TRBD2. With 0 bases clipped from V and 9 bases from J, the junction kept 5 bases outside the gene matches. Germline loops: CDR1 DFQATT, CDR2 SNEGSKA (reference sequence). This CDR3 is built from 14 residues. CDR3 coding DNA: TGCAGTGCTAGAGAAGCGGGAGGGGCGTCTGAGCAGTTCTTC. Translating it yields CSAREAGGASEQFF.

This clonotype was detected only a few times. This sequence joins TRBV4-3 and TRBJ2-3, with a weak D call TRBD2 (5 bases). V was cut by 4 bases and J by 4 bases, with 18 bases left in between. This CDR3 has 16 amino acids. Germline-derived CDR1 and CDR2 are LGHNA and YSLEER. CDR3 nucleotide sequence: TGCGCCAGCAGCCCAGGAGCGAGGGTATCTTCAGATACGCAGTATTTT. Its protein is CASSPGARVSSDTQYF.